Each of the 27 T cell receptor beta chains below was sequenced from the same sample in a study of human versus mouse CDR3 diversity and MHC coevolution. The table came from immunoSEQ multiplex PCR; TCRdb's copy has only in-frame clones and leaves some out. The table has about 77,000 clones, 80% to 95% seen once. Sequenced sample: naive CD4+ T cells from blood. The sample's subset: CD45RO-negative CD62L-positive naive CD4 T cells. All receptors derive from a person between 25 and 70 years old in good health.

The chain uses TRBV10-1 and TRBJ2-1, with 9 nucleotides matching TRBD2. This CDR3 is 15 amino acids long. Germline lookup yields CDR1 WNHNN and CDR2 SYGVQD (reference sequence). V lost 3 bases and J lost 3; bases outside the gene matches: 3. As DNA, the CDR3 is TGCGCCAGCAGTGACCCTAGCGGGGTCTACAATGAGCAGTTCTTC. The encoded protein is CASSDPSGVYNEQFF.

This chain connects TRBV30 to TRBJ1-2; 7 bases fit TRBD1. CDR1 and CDR2 from the germline V gene are GTSNPN and SVGIG (reference sequence). This CDR3 contains 13 residues. V dropped 1 base and J dropped 4; count of bases not matched to a gene: 3. The DNA of the CDR3 is TGTGCCTGGAGTGATACAGGGGTCTATGGCTACACCTTC. Its translation: CAWSDTGVYGYTF.

The J gene is TRBJ2-1, the V gene TRBV5-1, with 9 bases matching TRBD2. J lost 8 bases, V lost 7 bases, and 13 bases had no gene match. Germline CDR1 SGHRS, CDR2 YFSETQ. CDR3 length: 15 amino acids. CDR3 sequence: CASYAGGRAGDEQFF. The CDR3 nucleotides read TGCGCCAGCTACGCTGGCGGGAGGGCCGGGGATGAGCAGTTCTTC.

Points on this clone: An end of the junction differs from the germline gene, which may be a read error. The V and J genes are TRBV28 and TRBJ1-5; the match to TRBD1 covers 9 bases. From germline, CDR1 is MDHEN and CDR2 SYDVKM. There are 14 residues in the CDR3. CDR3 sequence (DNA): TGTACCAGTCAGACAGGGGGAAGCAATCAGCCCCAGCATTTT. Amino acid sequence: CTSQTGGSNQPQHF.

This clone showed up just once. The DNA of the CDR3 is TGTGCCAGCAGGGACAGGGACTCGGAGACCCAGTACTTC. This codes for CASRDRDSETQYF. The gene calls are TRBV2 and TRBJ2-5, with 8 nucleotides matching TRBD1. The germline V gene encodes CDR1 SNHLY and CDR2 FYNNEI. V lost 6 bases and J lost 5; bases outside the gene matches: 5. There are 13 residues in the CDR3.

The rearrangement links TRBV2 to TRBJ2-7, with a possible D match to TRBD1 (6 bases). The CDR3 consists of 13 residues. CDR1 SNHLY and CDR2 FYNNEI come from the germline V gene. Deletions cut 9 bases from V and 1 base from J, with 13 bases between. CDR3 in DNA: TGTGCCAGTAACAGGGTTTTTTCCTACGAGCAGTACTTC. Encoded protein: CASNRVFSYEQYF.

V usage is TRBV6-5 and J usage is TRBJ1-1; D perhaps matches TRBD1 (6 bases). The germline V and J ends were trimmed by 6 bases and 3 bases, with 14 bases remaining between them. Germline lookup yields CDR1 MNHEY and CDR2 SVGAGI. The CDR3 covers 14 residues. The DNA of the CDR3 is TGTGCCAGCAGAAACAGGGCTGGGTACACTGAAGCTTTCTTT. The encoded protein is CASRNRAGYTEAFF.

The rearrangement links TRBV5-1 to TRBJ2-6, with 13 bases fitting TRBD2. Trimming cost V 1 base and J 1 base; bases outside gene matches: 2. Germline CDR1 is SGHRS and CDR2 is YFSETQ. The CDR3 runs to 18 residues. The CDR3: CASSLLLAGGSGANVLTF. The DNA for the CDR3 is TGCGCCAGCAGCTTGTTACTAGCGGGAGGGTCTGGGGCCAACGTCCTGACTTTC. The full variable domain, its missing parts supplied by reference TRBV5-1 and TRBJ2-6, is KAGVTQTPRYLIKTRGQQVTLSCSPISGHRSVSWYQQTPGQGLQFLFEYFSETQRNKGNFPGRFSGRQFSNSRSEMNVSTLELGDSALYLCASSLLLAGGSGANVLTFGAGSRLTVL.

The chain links TRBV15 to TRBJ2-5; maybe TRBD2 (6 bases). Matching the DNA end better, TRBJ2-7 makes the J call doubtful. The CDR3 length is 15 residues. From germline, CDR1 is LNHNV and CDR2 YYDKDF (reference sequence). The chain's CDR3 is CATSREPTGVHEQYF. The CDR3 DNA follows: TGTGCCACCAGCAGAGAACCGACGGGGGTCCACGAGCAGTACTTC.

V gene TRBV30 combines with J gene TRBJ2-3, with TRBD2 matching 10 bases. Germline CDR1 GTSNPN, CDR2 SVGIG (reference sequence). The CDR3 totals 15 residues. V was pared by 1 base and J by 1 base, with 2 bases of the junction left unmatched. DNA of the CDR3: TGTGCCTGGAGTGCGCTAGCGGGGGGCACAGATACGCAGTATTTT. It yields the protein CAWSALAGGTDTQYF.

The V call is TRBV6-1, the J call TRBJ2-3, with TRBD1 matching over 8 bases. The CDR3 runs 13 residues. V lost 6 bases to trimming and J lost 7 bases; unmatched junction nucleotides: 6. The germline CDR1 and CDR2 sequences are MNHNS and SASEGT. In DNA form, the CDR3 reads TGTGCCAGCAGGGACAGGGTAGGATATACGCAGTATTTT. Amino acids: CASRDRVGYTQYF.

The chain joins TRBV6-4 to TRBJ1-3, with D perhaps matching TRBD1 (5 bases). The germline gives CDR1 MRHNA, CDR2 SNTAGT. The CDR3 has 15 amino acids. V gave up 7 bases and J gave up 3 bases, with 16 bases separating them. The CDR3 reads CASIRTPRNGNTIYF. CDR3 nucleotides: TGTGCCAGCATCCGGACACCCCGTAATGGAAACACCATATATTTT.

This chain connects TRBV27 to TRBJ2-5, with 7 bases identical to TRBD2. The J call is in doubt because the DNA end fits TRBJ2-7 better. The CDR3 length is 15 residues. CDR1 and CDR2 from the germline V gene are MNHEY and SMNVEV (reference sequence). CDR3 DNA sequence: TGTGCCAGCAGTACCGGACTAGTCGGGGCGTACGAGCAGTACTTC. Its protein is CASSTGLVGAYEQYF.

This clone has just one count. This chain connects TRBV15 to TRBJ2-1; TRBD2 agrees at 11 bases. Trimming cost V 3 bases and J 4 bases; bases outside gene matches: 8. This CDR3 spans 17 amino acids. Per the germline V gene, CDR1 is LNHNV and CDR2 is YYDKDF (reference sequence). In nucleotides, the CDR3 is TGTGCCACCAGCAGGACCCCGGGACTAGCGGCATACAATGAGCAGTTCTTC. Its protein product is CATSRTPGLAAYNEQFF. The full variable domain, completed using reference TRBV15 and TRBJ2-1, is DAMVIQNPRYQVTQFGKPVTLSCSQTLNHNVMYWYQQKSSQAPKLLFHYYDKDFNNEADTPDNFQSRRPNTSFCFLDIRSPGLGDTAMYLCATSRTPGLAAYNEQFFGPGTRLTVL.

The rearrangement uses TRBV5-1 and TRBJ1-3; D uncertain. V lost 0 bases and J lost 2, with 12 bases in between. The germline gives CDR1 SGHRS, CDR2 YFSETQ. The CDR3 consists of 16 residues. Written as DNA, the CDR3 is TGCGCCAGCAGCTTGGCGGGAGCGATTACTGGAAACACCATATATTTT. It codes for CASSLAGAITGNTIYF.

The chain has TRBV18 and TRBJ2-7; possible D gene TRBD1, 5 bases. V was clipped by 2 bases and J by 7 bases, with 15 bases between them. Germline assignment: CDR1 KGHSH and CDR2 LQKENI. CDR3 length: 14 amino acids. The CDR3 DNA sequence: TGTGCCAGCTCACCAAGGGGCTCCGAATCGGAGCAGTACTTC. As protein: CASSPRGSESEQYF.

Comments on this clone: Other DNA variants within this sample encode the same CDR3. The chain couples TRBV5-1 to TRBJ2-1; possible D gene TRBD2, 5 bases. V was trimmed by 4 bases and J by 1 base, leaving 9 bases between them. Germline V CDR1 and CDR2: SGHRS, YFSETQ. CDR3 size: 14 residues. The CDR3: CASSPGGSYNEQFF. As DNA, the CDR3 is TGCGCCAGCAGCCCCGGAGGATCCTACAATGAGCAGTTCTTC.

V gene TRBV4-1 combines with J gene TRBJ2-1; 8 positions agree with TRBD1. V was clipped by 1 base and J by 3 bases; unmatched bases: 5. The CDR3 is made up of 16 amino acids. Germline CDR1 MGHRA, CDR2 YSYEKL. The CDR3 DNA reads as TGCGCCAGCAGCCAAGTGGGCAGGGGGCGCTACAATGAGCAGTTCTTC. This translates into CASSQVGRGRYNEQFF.

The chain carries TRBV30 and TRBJ2-2; 7 bases line up with TRBD2. Germline V gene sequence: CDR1 GTSNPN, CDR2 SVGIG (reference sequence). J lost 7 bases, V lost 0 bases, and 5 bases had no gene match. The CDR3 extends over 14 amino acids. Here the CDR3 reads CAWSVAGASGELFF. The CDR3 DNA is TGTGCCTGGAGTGTTGCGGGAGCAAGCGGGGAGCTGTTTTTT.

The chain employs TRBV4-1 and TRBJ1-5; D perhaps matches TRBD1 (5 bases). From germline, CDR1 is MGHRA and CDR2 YSYEKL. CDR3 length: 16 residues. Trimming cost V 3 bases and J 3 bases, with 15 bases left between them. Here the CDR3 DNA reads TGCGCCAGCAGCCATGGGGGGTTTAGGGACAATCAGCCCCAGCATTTT. It encodes CASSHGGFRDNQPQHF.

This clone was counted only a few times. The chain is built from TRBV10-3 and TRBJ2-2; 7 bases are a match to TRBD1. Germline lookup yields CDR1 ENHRY and CDR2 SYGVKD. This CDR3 is built from 14 residues. V gave up 7 bases and J gave up 4 bases; unmatched junction bases: 6. The CDR3 nucleotides read TGTGCCATCAAGCAGGGGGAGAGCACCGGGGAGCTGTTTTTT. Translating it yields CAIKQGESTGELFF.

The J gene is TRBJ2-4, the V gene TRBV29-1; D may be TRBD1 (6 bases). V lost 6 bases and J 0 bases, leaving 12 bases between the germline ends. The CDR3 totals 14 residues. Germline assignment: CDR1 SQVTM and CDR2 ANQGSEA. The DNA for the CDR3 is TGCAGCGTGCAGGGACAACTAGCCAAAAACATTCAGTACTTC. Residues: CSVQGQLAKNIQYF.

The genes are TRBV7-2 and TRBJ2-6; 7 nucleotides agree with TRBD2. V was clipped by 5 bases and J by 0 bases; unmatched bases: 10. The CDR3 is 18 amino acids. From germline, CDR1 is SGHTA and CDR2 FQGNSA. The CDR3 sequence is CASSRPGRGDSGANVLTF. DNA for the CDR3: TGTGCCAGCAGCCGCCCCGGCCGGGGGGACTCTGGGGCCAACGTCCTGACTTTC.

V usage is TRBV30 and J usage is TRBJ2-3; TRBD2 agrees at 14 bases. Germline values: CDR1 GTSNPN, CDR2 SVGIG (reference sequence). The V and J ends lost 4 bases and 1 base, in that order; junction bases with no gene match: 10. This CDR3 region has 18 residues. The CDR3 here is CAWTLPGLAGEGTDTQYF. The DNA of the CDR3 is TGTGCCTGGACTTTACCGGGACTAGCGGGAGAGGGCACAGATACGCAGTATTTT.

This chain joins TRBV5-1 and TRBJ1-2; D not resolved. Trimming shortened V by 2 bases and J by 4 bases, and 12 bases separated the two germline ends. CDR1 and CDR2 from the germline V gene are SGHRS and YFSETQ. CDR3 length equals 14 residues. The CDR3 nucleotides are TGCGCCAGCAGCTTTGGCGGGCAGTCCTATGGCTACACCTTC. It is translated as CASSFGGQSYGYTF.

The CDR3 coding sequence is TGTGCCTGGGGGAACAGGGTTGAGATTGAAAAACTGTTTTTT. This codes for CAWGNRVEIEKLFF. The chain recombines TRBV30 with TRBJ1-4, with D possibly matching TRBD1 (6 bases). The CDR3 has 14 residues. Trimming left V 5 bases short and J 7 bases short, with 17 bases between. Germline V lookup: CDR1 GTSNPN, CDR2 SVGIG (reference sequence). The full variable domain, in which reference TRBV30 and TRBJ1-4 provide the parts outside the CDR3, is SQTIHQWPATLVQPVGSPLSLECTVEGTSNPNLYWYRQAAGRGLQLLFYSVGIGQISSEVPQNLSASRPQDRQFILSSKKLLLSDSGFYLCAWGNRVEIEKLFFGSGTQLSVL.

This sequence joins TRBV7-2 and TRBJ2-3; 7 nucleotides line up with TRBD2. The CDR3 runs to 16 residues. V lost 1 base and J lost 2; bases outside the gene matches: 6. Germline values: CDR1 SGHTA, CDR2 FQGNSA. This CDR3 is CASSLVGAGYTDTQYF. In nucleotides, the CDR3 is TGTGCCAGCAGCTTAGTCGGAGCGGGGTACACAGATACGCAGTATTTT.